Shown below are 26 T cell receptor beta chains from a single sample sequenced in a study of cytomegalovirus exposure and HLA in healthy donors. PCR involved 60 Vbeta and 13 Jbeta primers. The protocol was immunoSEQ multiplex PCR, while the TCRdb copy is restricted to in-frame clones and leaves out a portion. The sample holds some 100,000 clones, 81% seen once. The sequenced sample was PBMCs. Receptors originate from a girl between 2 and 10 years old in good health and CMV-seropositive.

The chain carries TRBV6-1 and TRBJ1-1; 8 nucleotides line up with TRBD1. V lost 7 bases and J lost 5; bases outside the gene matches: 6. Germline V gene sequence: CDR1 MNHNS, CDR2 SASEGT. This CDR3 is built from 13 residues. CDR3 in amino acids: CASTDRGETEAFF. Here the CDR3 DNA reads TGTGCCAGCACCGACAGGGGAGAGACTGAAGCTTTCTTT.

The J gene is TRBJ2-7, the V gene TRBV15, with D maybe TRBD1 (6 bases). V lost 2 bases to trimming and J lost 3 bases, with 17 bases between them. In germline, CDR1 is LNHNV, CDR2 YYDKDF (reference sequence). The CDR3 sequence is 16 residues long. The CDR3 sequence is CATSRLQDSRDYEQYF. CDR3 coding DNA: TGTGCCACCAGCAGACTACAGGACAGCCGTGACTACGAGCAGTACTTC.

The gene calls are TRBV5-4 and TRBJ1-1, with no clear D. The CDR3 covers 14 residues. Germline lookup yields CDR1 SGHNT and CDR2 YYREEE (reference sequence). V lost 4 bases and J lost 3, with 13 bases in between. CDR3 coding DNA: TGTGCCAGCAGCCCTACGTTACGGGACACTGAAGCTTTCTTT. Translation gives CASSPTLRDTEAFF.

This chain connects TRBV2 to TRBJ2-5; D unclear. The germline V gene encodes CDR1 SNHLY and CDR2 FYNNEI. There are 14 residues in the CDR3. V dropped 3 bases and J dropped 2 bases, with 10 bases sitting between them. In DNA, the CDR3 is TGTGCCAGCAGTGATTTGAGCGAGCAAGAGACCCAGTACTTC. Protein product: CASSDLSEQETQYF.

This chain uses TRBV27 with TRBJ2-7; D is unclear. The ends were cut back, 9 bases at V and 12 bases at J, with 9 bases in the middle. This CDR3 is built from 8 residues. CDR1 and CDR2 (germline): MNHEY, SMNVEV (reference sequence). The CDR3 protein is CASPFRYF. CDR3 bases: TGTGCCAGTCCGTTCCGGTACTTC.

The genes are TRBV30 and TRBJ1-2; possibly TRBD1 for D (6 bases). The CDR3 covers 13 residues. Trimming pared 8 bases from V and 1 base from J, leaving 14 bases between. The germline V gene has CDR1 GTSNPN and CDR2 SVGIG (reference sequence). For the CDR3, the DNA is TGTGCCCATCGGACAGCTAGTAACTATGGCTACACCTTC. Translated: CAHRTASNYGYTF.

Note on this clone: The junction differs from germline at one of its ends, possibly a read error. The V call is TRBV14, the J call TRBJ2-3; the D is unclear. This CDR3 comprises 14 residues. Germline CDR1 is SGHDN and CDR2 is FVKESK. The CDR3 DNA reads TGTGCCGGCAGCCCACTATCCCTTACAGATACGCAGTATTTT. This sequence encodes CAGSPLSLTDTQYF.

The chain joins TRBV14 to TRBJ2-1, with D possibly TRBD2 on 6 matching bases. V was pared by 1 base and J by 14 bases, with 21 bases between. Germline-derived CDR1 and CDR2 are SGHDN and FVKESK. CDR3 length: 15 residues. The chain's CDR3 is CASSQGSIAERLEFF. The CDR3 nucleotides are TGTGCCAGCAGCCAAGGAAGTATAGCGGAGCGACTAGAGTTCTTC.

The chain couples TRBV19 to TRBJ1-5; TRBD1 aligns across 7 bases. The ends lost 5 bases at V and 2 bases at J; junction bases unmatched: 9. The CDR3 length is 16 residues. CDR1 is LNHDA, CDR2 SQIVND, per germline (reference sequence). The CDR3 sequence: CASSAHRDRRNQPQHF. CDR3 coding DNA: TGTGCCAGTAGTGCCCACCGGGACAGACGCAATCAGCCCCAGCATTTT.

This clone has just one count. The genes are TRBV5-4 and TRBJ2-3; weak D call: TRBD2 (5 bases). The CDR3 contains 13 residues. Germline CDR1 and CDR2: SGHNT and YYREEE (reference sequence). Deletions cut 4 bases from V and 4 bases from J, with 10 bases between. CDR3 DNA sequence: TGTGCCAGCAGCCAGAGGGAGTCAGATACGCAGTATTTT. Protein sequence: CASSQRESDTQYF. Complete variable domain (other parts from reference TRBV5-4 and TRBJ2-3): ETGVTQSPTHLIKTRGQQVTLRCSSQSGHNTVSWYQQALGQGPQFIFQYYREEENGRGNFPPRFSGLQFPNYSSELNVNALELDDSALYLCASSQRESDTQYFGPGTRLTVL.

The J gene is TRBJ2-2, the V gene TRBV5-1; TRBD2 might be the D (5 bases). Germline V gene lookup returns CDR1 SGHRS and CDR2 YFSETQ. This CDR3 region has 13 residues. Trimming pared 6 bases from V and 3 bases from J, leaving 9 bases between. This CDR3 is CASNGMDTGELFF. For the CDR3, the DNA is TGCGCCAGCAACGGGATGGACACCGGGGAGCTGTTTTTT.

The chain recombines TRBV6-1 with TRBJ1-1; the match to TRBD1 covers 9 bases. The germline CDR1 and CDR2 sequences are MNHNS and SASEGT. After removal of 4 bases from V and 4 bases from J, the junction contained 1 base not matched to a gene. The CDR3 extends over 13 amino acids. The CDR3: CASSATGGTEAFF. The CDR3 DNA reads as TGTGCCAGCAGTGCGACAGGGGGCACTGAAGCTTTCTTT.

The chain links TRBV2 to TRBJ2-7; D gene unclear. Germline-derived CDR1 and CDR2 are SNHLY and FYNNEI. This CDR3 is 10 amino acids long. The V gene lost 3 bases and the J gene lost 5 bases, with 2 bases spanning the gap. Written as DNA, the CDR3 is TGTGCCAGCAGTGATAACGAGCAGTACTTC. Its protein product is CASSDNEQYF.

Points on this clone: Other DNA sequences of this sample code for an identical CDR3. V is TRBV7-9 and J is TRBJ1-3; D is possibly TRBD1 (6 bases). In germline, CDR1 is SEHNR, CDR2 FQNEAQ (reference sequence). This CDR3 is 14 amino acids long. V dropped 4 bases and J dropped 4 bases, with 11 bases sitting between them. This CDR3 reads CASSSTGGGNTIYF. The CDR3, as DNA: TGTGCCAGCAGCTCGACAGGCGGGGGAAACACCATATATTTT.

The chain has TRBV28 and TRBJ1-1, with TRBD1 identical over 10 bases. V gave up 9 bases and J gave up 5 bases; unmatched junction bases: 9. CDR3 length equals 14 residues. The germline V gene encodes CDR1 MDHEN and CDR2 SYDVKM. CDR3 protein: CASLDRDRGTEAFF. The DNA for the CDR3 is TGTGCCAGTCTCGACCGGGACAGGGGTACTGAAGCTTTCTTT.

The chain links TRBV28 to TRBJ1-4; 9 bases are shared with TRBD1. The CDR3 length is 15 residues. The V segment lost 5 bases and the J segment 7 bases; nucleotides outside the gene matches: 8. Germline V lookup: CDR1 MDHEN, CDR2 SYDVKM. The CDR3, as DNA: TGTGCCAGCAGTCGCCAAACAGGGGGCAGTGAAAAACTGTTTTTT. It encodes CASSRQTGGSEKLFF.

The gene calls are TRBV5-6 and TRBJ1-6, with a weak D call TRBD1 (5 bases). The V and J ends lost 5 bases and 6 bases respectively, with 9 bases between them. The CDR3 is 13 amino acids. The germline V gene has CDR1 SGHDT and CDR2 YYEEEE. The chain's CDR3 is CASRGQPNSPLHF. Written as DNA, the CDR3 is TGTGCCAGCAGAGGACAACCTAATTCACCCCTCCACTTT.

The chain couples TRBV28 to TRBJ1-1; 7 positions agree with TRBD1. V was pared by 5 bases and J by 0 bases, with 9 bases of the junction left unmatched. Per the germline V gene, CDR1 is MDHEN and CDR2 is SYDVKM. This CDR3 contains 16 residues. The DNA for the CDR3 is TGTGCCAGCAGTAAGGGTAGGGGGCCTATGAACACTGAAGCTTTCTTT. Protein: CASSKGRGPMNTEAFF.

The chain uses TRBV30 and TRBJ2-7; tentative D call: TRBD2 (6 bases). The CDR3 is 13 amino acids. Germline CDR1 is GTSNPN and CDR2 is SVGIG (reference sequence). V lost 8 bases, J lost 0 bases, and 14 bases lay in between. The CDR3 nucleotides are TGTGCCGGAAAGCGGGTCCCCTCCTACGAGCAGTACTTC. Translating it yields CAGKRVPSYEQYF.

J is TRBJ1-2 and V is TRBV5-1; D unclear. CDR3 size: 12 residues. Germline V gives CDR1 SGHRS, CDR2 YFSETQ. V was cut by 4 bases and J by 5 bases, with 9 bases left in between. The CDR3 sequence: CASSKADYGYTF. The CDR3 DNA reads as TGCGCCAGCAGCAAGGCGGATTATGGCTACACCTTC.

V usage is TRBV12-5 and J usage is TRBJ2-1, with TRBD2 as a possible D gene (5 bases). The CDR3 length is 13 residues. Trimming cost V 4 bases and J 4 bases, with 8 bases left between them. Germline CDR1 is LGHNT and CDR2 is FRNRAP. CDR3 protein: CASGYSGYNEQFF. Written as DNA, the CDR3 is TGTGCTAGTGGTTACAGCGGATACAATGAGCAGTTCTTC.

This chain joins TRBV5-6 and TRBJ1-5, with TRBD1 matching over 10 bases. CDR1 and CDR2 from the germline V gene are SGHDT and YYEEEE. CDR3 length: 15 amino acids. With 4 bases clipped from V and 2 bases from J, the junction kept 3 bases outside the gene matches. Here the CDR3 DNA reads TGTGCCAGCAGCACGGACAGGGGGGGCAATCAGCCCCAGCATTTT. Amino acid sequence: CASSTDRGGNQPQHF.

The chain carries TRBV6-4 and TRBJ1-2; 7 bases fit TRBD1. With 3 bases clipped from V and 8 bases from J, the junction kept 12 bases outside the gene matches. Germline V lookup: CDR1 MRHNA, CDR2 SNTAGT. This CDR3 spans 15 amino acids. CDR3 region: CASSEGTASSGGYTF. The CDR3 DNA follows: TGTGCCAGCAGTGAAGGGACAGCCTCCTCGGGAGGCTACACCTTC.

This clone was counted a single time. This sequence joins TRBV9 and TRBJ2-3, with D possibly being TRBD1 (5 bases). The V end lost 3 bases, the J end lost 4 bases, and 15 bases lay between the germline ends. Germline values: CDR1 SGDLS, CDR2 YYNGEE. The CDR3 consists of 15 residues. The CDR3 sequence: CASSEPPGPADTQYF. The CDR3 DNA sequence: TGTGCCAGCAGCGAGCCTCCAGGGCCGGCAGATACGCAGTATTTT. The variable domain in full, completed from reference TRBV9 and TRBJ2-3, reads DSGVTQTPKHLITATGQRVTLRCSPRSGDLSVYWYQQSLDQGLQFLIQYYNGEERAKGNILERFSAQQFPDLHSELNLSSLELGDSALYFCASSEPPGPADTQYFGPGTRLTVL.

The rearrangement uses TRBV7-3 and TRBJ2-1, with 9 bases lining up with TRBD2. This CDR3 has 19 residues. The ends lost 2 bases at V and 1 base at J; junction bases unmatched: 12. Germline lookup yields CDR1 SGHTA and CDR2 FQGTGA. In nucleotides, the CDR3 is TGTGCCAGCAGCTTACAGGGCGGGAGGGCCCCAGGGTCCTACAATGAGCAGTTCTTC. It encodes CASSLQGGRAPGSYNEQFF. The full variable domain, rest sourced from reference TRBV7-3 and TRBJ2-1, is GAGVSQTPSNKVTEKGKYVELRCDPISGHTALYWYRQSLGQGPEFLIYFQGTGAADDSGLPNDRFFAVRPEGSVSTLKIQRTERGDSAVYLCASSLQGGRAPGSYNEQFFGPGTRLTVL.

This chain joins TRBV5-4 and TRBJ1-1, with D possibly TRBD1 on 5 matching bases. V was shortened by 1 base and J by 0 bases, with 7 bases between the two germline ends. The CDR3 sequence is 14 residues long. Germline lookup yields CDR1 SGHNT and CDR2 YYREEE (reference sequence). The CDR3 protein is CASSLNRMNTEAFF. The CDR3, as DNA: TGTGCCAGCAGCTTGAACAGGATGAACACTGAAGCTTTCTTT.